These 28 T cell receptor beta chains came from one sample sequenced in a study of T cell changes during pregnancy in multiple sclerosis. Profiled with immunoSEQ multiplex PCR; TCRdb holds only in-frame clones, not every one. The sample lists approximately 52,000 clones; 85% to 95% were seen once. Sequenced material: CD4+ T cells from peripheral blood mononuclear cells, taken in the second trimester of pregnancy. Receptors were obtained from a female donor in good health, enrolled as a control in a pregnancy study.

CDR3 sequence: CASSEDEESGGYTF. The CDR3, as DNA: TGTGCCAGCAGTGAAGATGAGGAATCTGGGGGCTACACCTTC. The V gene is TRBV6-1, the J gene TRBJ1-2; unclear D gene. CDR3 length equals 14 residues. The V end lost 1 base, the J end lost 8 bases, and 14 bases lay between the germline ends. The germline gives CDR1 MNHNS, CDR2 SASEGT.

The J gene is TRBJ2-2, the V gene TRBV14; 9 nucleotides match TRBD1. This CDR3 is 15 amino acids long. The J segment lost 5 bases and the V segment lost 4 bases, leaving 5 bases of the junction unmatched. Germline CDR1 reads SGHDN; CDR2 reads FVKESK. CDR3 sequence reads: CASSRGQGRTGELFF. The CDR3 bases are TGTGCCAGCAGCCGCGGACAGGGGAGGACCGGGGAGCTGTTTTTT.

V usage is TRBV27 and J usage is TRBJ1-6; 8 bases are a match to TRBD1. With 6 bases clipped from V and 8 bases from J, the junction kept 15 bases outside the gene matches. CDR3 length: 17 amino acids. Per the germline V gene, CDR1 is MNHEY and CDR2 is SMNVEV (reference sequence). The CDR3 coding sequence is TGTGCCAGCAGCTTACACCGAGCAGGGGGCCTCGATTCACCCCTCCACTTT. Residues: CASSLHRAGGLDSPLHF.

This chain joins TRBV28 and TRBJ2-2; a possible D gene is TRBD2 (6 bases). V lost 6 bases to trimming and J lost 4 bases, with 12 bases between them. Germline loops: CDR1 MDHEN, CDR2 SYDVKM. This CDR3 is built from 14 residues. The DNA for the CDR3 is TGTGCCAGCAGAGTGGGGGGAGGCACCGGGGAGCTGTTTTTT. As protein: CASRVGGGTGELFF.

The chain combines TRBV6-5 with TRBJ1-4; D might be TRBD1 (5 bases). Between the trimmed V and J ends, which lost 0 bases and 4 bases, there was a span of 9 bases. The CDR3 loop spans 15 amino acids. The V gene's germline CDR1 is MNHEY and CDR2 SVGAGI. The CDR3 coding sequence is TGTGCCAGCAGTTACTCAACAGGCGGTAATGAAAAACTGTTTTTT. Its protein product is CASSYSTGGNEKLFF.

The chain couples TRBV4-2 to TRBJ1-2, with a tentative D call TRBD1 (5 bases). The length of the CDR3 is 16 residues. The V and J ends lost 0 bases and 4 bases respectively, with 15 bases between them. The V gene's germline CDR1 is LGHNA and CDR2 YNFKEQ. CDR3 DNA sequence: TGTGCCAGCAGCCAAGATCTGACAGCTCAAAGCTATGGCTACACCTTC. Residues: CASSQDLTAQSYGYTF.

V and J are TRBV6-1 and TRBJ2-3, with D perhaps TRBD2 (6 bases). The CDR3 loop spans 15 amino acids. Germline V CDR1 and CDR2: MNHNS, SASEGT. Trimming stripped 1 base from V and 4 bases from J, with 12 bases between. CDR3 in DNA: TGTGCCAGCAGTGAAGGGGGAGGAGGAGCAGATACGCAGTATTTT. Amino acids: CASSEGGGGADTQYF.

This clone was seen just once. The chain combines TRBV6-1 with TRBJ2-4; TRBD2 aligns across 7 bases. Germline assignment: CDR1 MNHNS and CDR2 SASEGT. This CDR3 spans 16 amino acids. J gave up 5 bases and V 1 base, and 8 bases lay outside the gene matches. The CDR3 sequence is CASSEVISGHQNIQYF. The CDR3 DNA reads as TGTGCCAGCAGTGAAGTGATTAGCGGGCACCAAAACATTCAGTACTTC.

CDR3 protein: CASSPVLGGSAEAFF. CDR3 in DNA: TGTGCCAGCTCACCAGTACTGGGCGGTAGCGCTGAAGCTTTCTTT. The chain joins TRBV18 to TRBJ1-1; D is ambiguous. Germline V lookup: CDR1 KGHSH, CDR2 LQKENI. Trimming stripped 2 bases from V and 6 bases from J, with 16 bases between. This CDR3 is built from 15 residues.

V usage is TRBV4-3 and J usage is TRBJ2-4; a possible D gene is TRBD2 (6 bases). V lost 0 bases, J lost 9 bases, and 15 bases lay in between. The CDR3 consists of 15 residues. CDR1 is LGHNA, CDR2 YSLEER, per germline. CDR3 bases: TGCGCCAGCAGCCAAGATGGGGGGACCCCCGGCATTCAGTACTTC. Protein product: CASSQDGGTPGIQYF.

The CDR3 loop reads CASSLGDRDPYEQYF. For the CDR3, the DNA is TGTGCCAGCAGTTTAGGGGACAGGGATCCCTACGAGCAGTACTTC. The rearrangement links TRBV28 to TRBJ2-7; 9 positions match TRBD1. Trimming took 2 bases from V and 2 from J; bases not matched to a gene: 4. The CDR3 has 15 amino acids. The germline V gene has CDR1 MDHEN and CDR2 SYDVKM.

The genes are TRBV4-2 and TRBJ1-4, with D possibly being TRBD1 (6 bases). From germline, CDR1 is LGHNA and CDR2 YNFKEQ. V was shortened by 1 base and J by 11 bases, with 17 bases between the two germline ends. This CDR3 spans 15 amino acids. CDR3 residues: CASSQALVGGGKLFF. CDR3 nucleotides: TGTGCCAGCAGCCAAGCCCTCGTAGGGGGGGGGAAACTGTTTTTT.

This chain links TRBV5-6 with TRBJ2-5; 11 bases align to TRBD2. Losses at the gene ends were 1 base for V and 5 bases for J; bases not matched to a gene: 10. This CDR3 contains 17 residues. CDR1 and CDR2 from the germline V gene are SGHDT and YYEEEE. The CDR3 region has the DNA TGTGCCAGCAGCTTGATAGGCTTAGCGGGAGGGTTGGAGACCCAGTACTTC. It translates to CASSLIGLAGGLETQYF.

The chain uses TRBV5-1 and TRBJ2-1; 14 nucleotides agree with TRBD2. CDR1 and CDR2 from the germline V gene are SGHRS and YFSETQ. The CDR3 is 19 residues long. After removal of 4 bases from V and 3 bases from J, the junction contained 12 bases not matched to a gene. CDR3: CASSTDNPGTSGSYNEQFF. DNA of the CDR3: TGCGCCAGCAGCACAGACAATCCCGGGACTAGCGGGAGCTACAATGAGCAGTTCTTC.

CDR3 region: CATSILAGVFSETQYF. For the CDR3, the DNA is TGTGCCACCAGCATACTAGCGGGAGTGTTTAGTGAGACCCAGTACTTC. This sequence joins TRBV15 and TRBJ2-5, with 11 bases fitting TRBD2. The junction had 9 bases not matched to a gene; V was cut back by 4 bases and J by 5 bases. The CDR3 is 16 residues long. Germline V lookup: CDR1 LNHNV, CDR2 YYDKDF (reference sequence).

This rearrangement joins TRBV28 to TRBJ2-7; 7 positions agree with TRBD1. The J segment lost 2 bases and the V segment lost 4 bases, leaving 8 bases of the junction unmatched. Germline loops: CDR1 MDHEN, CDR2 SYDVKM. This CDR3 is built from 15 residues. The CDR3, as DNA: TGTGCCAGCAGTTCCCCCGGACAGGTCACCTACGAGCAGTACTTC. Translated, it gives CASSSPGQVTYEQYF. Based on the CDR3 plus reference TRBV28 and TRBJ2-7, the full variable domain is DVKVTQSSRYLVKRTGEKVFLECVQDMDHENMFWYRQDPGLGLRLIYFSYDVKMKEKGDIPEGYSVSREKKERFSLILESASTNQTSMYLCASSSPGQVTYEQYFGPGTRLTVT.

The rearrangement links TRBV11-1 to TRBJ2-1; a possible D gene is TRBD1 (5 bases). The CDR3 contains 14 residues. The germline CDR1 and CDR2 sequences are SGHAT and FQDESV (reference sequence). V dropped 2 bases and J dropped 8 bases, with 13 bases sitting between them. The CDR3 loop reads CASSLRRIGDEQFF. The CDR3, as DNA: TGTGCCAGCAGCTTACGGCGGATAGGGGATGAGCAGTTCTTC.

This chain links TRBV19 with TRBJ1-5, with D perhaps matching TRBD1 (6 bases). The CDR3 sequence is 15 residues long. V dropped 6 bases and J dropped 2 bases, with 14 bases sitting between them. Germline lookup yields CDR1 LNHDA and CDR2 SQIVND (reference sequence). CDR3 loop: CASSRKGGGNQPQHF. Written as DNA, the CDR3 is TGTGCCAGTAGCCGGAAGGGGGGGGGCAATCAGCCCCAGCATTTT. The full variable domain, completed using reference TRBV19 and TRBJ1-5, is DGGITQSPKYLFRKEGQNVTLSCEQNLNHDAMYWYRQDPGQGLRLIYYSQIVNDFQKGDIAEGYSVSREKKESFPLTVTSAQKNPTAFYLCASSRKGGGNQPQHFGDGTRLSIL.

The chain uses TRBV6-1 and TRBJ2-7; 7 bases map to TRBD2. The CDR3 runs 18 residues. In germline, CDR1 is MNHNS, CDR2 SASEGT. J lost 2 bases, V lost 0 bases, and 13 bases had no gene match. CDR3 DNA: TGTGCCAGCAGTGAAGCGAGGGGAGGGACCGGGAACCCCTACGAGCAGTACTTC. Encoded protein: CASSEARGGTGNPYEQYF.

The chain joins TRBV5-1 to TRBJ2-3; 9 bases are a match to TRBD1. The CDR3 is 13 amino acids. V dropped 8 bases and J dropped 3; count of bases not matched to a gene: 4. Germline V gene data show CDR1 as SGHRS and CDR2 as YFSETQ. CDR3 amino acids: CASKGQGTDTQYF. CDR3 DNA: TGCGCCAGTAAAGGACAGGGGACAGATACGCAGTATTTT.

The rearrangement joins TRBV19 to TRBJ2-1; a weak D match, TRBD2 (6 bases). Trimming left V 10 bases short and J 3 bases short, with 19 bases between. Germline V CDR1 and CDR2: LNHDA, SQIVND (reference sequence). This CDR3 spans 15 amino acids. The chain's CDR3 is CATTSWNSGYNEQFF. The CDR3 nucleotides read TGTGCCACCACCTCCTGGAATAGCGGCTACAATGAGCAGTTCTTC.

The chain joins TRBV18 to TRBJ2-1; a possible D gene is TRBD2 (6 bases). Trimming shortened V by 2 bases and J by 9 bases, and 8 bases separated the two germline ends. This CDR3 has 12 amino acids. Germline assignment: CDR1 KGHSH and CDR2 LQKENI. This CDR3 reads CASSPTSFEQFF. CDR3 in DNA: TGTGCCAGCTCACCAACTAGCTTTGAGCAGTTCTTC.

The chain recombines TRBV5-1 with TRBJ2-1; TRBD1 might be the D (5 bases). The ends were cut back, 2 bases at V and 6 bases at J, with 12 bases in the middle. The CDR3 extends over 14 amino acids. CDR1 is SGHRS and CDR2 is YFSETQ in the germline V gene. CDR3 amino acids: CASSLETGTNEQFF. The CDR3 DNA follows: TGCGCCAGCAGCTTAGAAACAGGAACCAATGAGCAGTTCTTC. Drawing the rest from reference TRBV5-1 and TRBJ2-1, the complete variable domain is KAGVTQTPRYLIKTRGQQVTLSCSPISGHRSVSWYQQTPGQGLQFLFEYFSETQRNKGNFPGRFSGRQFSNSRSEMNVSTLELGDSALYLCASSLETGTNEQFFGPGTRLTVL.

In this sample, this clone turned up once. The genes are TRBV6-6 and TRBJ2-1, with D hard to call. This CDR3 is built from 15 residues. V lost 3 bases and J 7 bases, leaving 16 bases between the germline ends. Germline CDR1 reads MNHNY; CDR2 reads SVGAGI (reference sequence). CDR3 loop: CASSYRQAKSNEQFF. The CDR3 DNA reads TGTGCCAGCAGTTATCGGCAGGCGAAGTCGAATGAGCAGTTCTTC.

The chain employs TRBV28 and TRBJ1-5; 12 positions agree with TRBD1. J gave up 7 bases and V 4 bases, and 5 bases lay outside the gene matches. CDR1 and CDR2 (germline): MDHEN, SYDVKM. CDR3 size: 15 residues. The CDR3 coding sequence is TGTGCCAGCAGTTCGGGACAGGGGGCCGCGCAGCCCCAGCATTTT. Translating gives CASSSGQGAAQPQHF.

This clone has only one observation. The chain links TRBV2 to TRBJ2-3; TRBD1 is a possible D gene (5 bases). The V end lost 3 bases, the J end lost 3 bases, and 10 bases lay between the germline ends. CDR3 length equals 14 residues. Germline CDR1 and CDR2: SNHLY and FYNNEI. This chain's CDR3 is CASSDVTGTDTQYF. The CDR3 region has the DNA TGTGCCAGCAGTGACGTCACAGGAACAGATACGCAGTATTTT.

V is TRBV12-5 and J is TRBJ1-1; D is perhaps TRBD1 (5 bases). The CDR3 runs to 14 residues. Germline-derived CDR1 and CDR2 are LGHNT and FRNRAP. The V end was cut by 4 bases, the J end by 3 bases, with 12 bases between. CDR3 region: CASGSDLGDTEAFF. In nucleotides, the CDR3 is TGTGCTAGTGGTTCGGATCTAGGGGACACTGAAGCTTTCTTT.

This clone was picked up a small number of times. The chain recombines TRBV4-2 with TRBJ1-2, with 8 bases lining up with TRBD1. V was clipped by 1 base and J by 7 bases; unmatched bases: 5. There are 14 residues in the CDR3. Germline V gene lookup returns CDR1 LGHNA and CDR2 YNFKEQ. The CDR3 protein is CASSQGGQVPGYTF. In nucleotides, the CDR3 is TGTGCCAGCAGCCAAGGGGGACAGGTTCCTGGCTACACCTTC.